This T cell receptor beta chain originates from a study of immune evolution from preneoplasia to lung adenocarcinoma. The germline CDR1 and CDR2 sequences are SNHLY and FYNNEI. V was pared by 0 bases and J by 7 bases, with 7 bases between. The CDR3 spans 12 residues. This clone appeared a few times. Produced via immunoSEQ multiplex PCR; TCRdb's table is partial and in-frame only. The sample includes tens of thousands of clones, roughly four fifths of them seen just once. This sequence was found in a person aged 55 to 75 with lung adenocarcinoma. V is TRBV2 and J is TRBJ2-7; D gene uncertain. The sample consisted of FFPE invasive lung adenocarcinoma tissue. CDR3 coding DNA: TGTGCCAGCAGTGAAGCCCTACGTGAGCAGTACTTC. Its protein product is CASSEALREQYF.